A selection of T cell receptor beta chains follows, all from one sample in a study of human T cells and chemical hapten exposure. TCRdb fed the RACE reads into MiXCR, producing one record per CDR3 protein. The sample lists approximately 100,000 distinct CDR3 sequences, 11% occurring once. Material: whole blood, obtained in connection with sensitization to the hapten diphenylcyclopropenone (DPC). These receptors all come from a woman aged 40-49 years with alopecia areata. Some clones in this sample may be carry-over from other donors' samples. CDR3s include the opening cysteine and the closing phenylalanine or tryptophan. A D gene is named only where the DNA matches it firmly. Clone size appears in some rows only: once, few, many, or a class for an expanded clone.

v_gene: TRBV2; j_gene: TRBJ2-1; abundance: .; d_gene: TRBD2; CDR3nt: TGTGCCAGCAGGCCTAGCGGGGTATGGGATGAGCAGTTCTTC; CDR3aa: CASRPSGVWDEQFF
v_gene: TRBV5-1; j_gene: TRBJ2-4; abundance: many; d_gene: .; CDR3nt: TGCGCCAGCGCCCCTGGGGGAGCCCCAGCCAAAAACATTCAGTACTTC; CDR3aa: CASAPGGAPAKNIQYF
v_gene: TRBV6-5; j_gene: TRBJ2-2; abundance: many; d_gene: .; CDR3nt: TGTGCCAGCCGGGACTCGAACACCGGGGAGCTGTTTTTT; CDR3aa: CASRDSNTGELFF
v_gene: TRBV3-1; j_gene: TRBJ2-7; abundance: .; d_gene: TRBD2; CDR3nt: TGTGCCAGCAGACAAGAATCCGCGACTAGCGGGAGAGAGTCCCGGAGGAACGAGCAGTACTTC; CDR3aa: CASRQESATSGRESRRNEQYF
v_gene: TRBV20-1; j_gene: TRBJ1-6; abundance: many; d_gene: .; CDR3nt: TGCAGTGCTAGAGCCAACTTTAATTCACCCCTCCACTTT; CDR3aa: CSARANFNSPLHF
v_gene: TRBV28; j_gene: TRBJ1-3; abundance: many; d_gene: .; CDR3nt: TGTGCCAGCAGTTTAGCCCCATTGGGGGCGGAAAACACCATATATTTT; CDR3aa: CASSLAPLGAENTIYF
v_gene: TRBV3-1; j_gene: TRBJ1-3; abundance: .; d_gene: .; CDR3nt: TGTGCCAGCAGCCAAGTGGTGAGGACAGTCTCTGGAAACACCATATATTTT; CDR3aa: CASSQVVRTVSGNTIYF
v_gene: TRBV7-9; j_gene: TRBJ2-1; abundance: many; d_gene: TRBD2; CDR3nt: TGTGCCAGCAGCCCTCGACTAGCGGGAGCCCCTTTCGAGTTCTTC; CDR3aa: CASSPRLAGAPFEFF
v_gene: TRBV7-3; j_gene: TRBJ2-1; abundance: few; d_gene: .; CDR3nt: TGTGCCAGCAGCTTAAGATCATTGCAAGCTACCTCATACAATGAGCAGTTCTTC; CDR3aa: CASSLRSLQATSYNEQFF
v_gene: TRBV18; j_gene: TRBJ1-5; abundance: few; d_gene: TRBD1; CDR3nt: TGTGCCAGCTCACCGCCGGGACAGTACCATCAGCCCCAGCATTTT; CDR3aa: CASSPPGQYHQPQHF
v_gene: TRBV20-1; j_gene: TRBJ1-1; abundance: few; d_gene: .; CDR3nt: TGCAGTGCCACGTCGGCTCAGGGCAGGACTGAAGCTTTCTTT; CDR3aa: CSATSAQGRTEAFF
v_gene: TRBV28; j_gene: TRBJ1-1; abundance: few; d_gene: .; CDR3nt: TGTGCCAGCAGTTTCGCCAGGGGTCCTGAAGCTTTCTTT; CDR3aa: CASSFARGPEAFF